This TCR beta chain was sequenced in a study of cytomegalovirus exposure and HLA in healthy donors. Study-level information: A later analysis reported the approximately 120 validation repertoires used the same platform as the approximately 670 first-cohort repertoires. Study-wide points: Cytomegalovirus association was listed for 164 TCR beta chains. The CMV antigen specificity of three CMV-associated chains was confirmed through in vitro analysis.

Details on this clone: Its antigen is not known.

J lost 9 bases, V lost 5 bases, and 15 bases had no gene match. The germline CDR1 and CDR2 sequences are MNHEY and SMNVEV (reference sequence). The CDR3 has 16 residues. The assay was immunoSEQ multiplex PCR, and TCRdb's table has in-frame clones only and misses some. The sample lists roughly 130,000 clones; around nine tenths were seen once. The donors were part of the validation cohort of 120 or so subjects. That cohort was separate from the first cohort, which comprised 550 to 750 subjects. The sample consisted of PBMCs. This clonotype originated in a man aged 25-40 years in good health and CMV-seronegative. V gene TRBV27 combines with J gene TRBJ2-7; 11 bases are a match to TRBD1. The CDR3 sequence: CASSPVPGQGGLGQYF. CDR3 sequence (DNA): TGTGCCAGCAGTCCTGTTCCGGGACAGGGGGGCCTTGGGCAGTACTTC.